Following are 22 T cell receptor beta chains from one sample sequenced in a study of T cell responses to AZD1222 COVID-19 vaccine. Assay: immunoSEQ multiplex PCR; the TCRdb copy retains only in-frame clones and omits some. The sample shows approximately 97,000 clones, around 82% of them seen only once. The sequenced sample was peripheral blood, obtained on day 0 of AZD1222 vaccination. All receptors derive from an adult in good health.

The V gene is TRBV3-1 (or the pseudogene TRBV3-2), the J gene TRBJ2-7; 13 positions agree with TRBD2. V was pared by 4 bases and J by 8 bases, with 5 bases of the junction left unmatched. Germline V CDR1 and CDR2: LGHDT, YNNKEL (reference sequence). The CDR3 totals 14 residues. The CDR3 region has the DNA TGTGCCAGCAGCCTAGGACTAGCGGGAGTTAAGCAGTACTTC. It codes for CASSLGLAGVKQYF.

V usage is TRBV29-1 and J usage is TRBJ1-1; D gene unclear. The CDR3 is made up of 15 amino acids. Per the germline V gene, CDR1 is SQVTM and CDR2 is ANQGSEA. V lost 1 base and J 1 base, leaving 13 bases between the germline ends. CDR3 nucleotides: TGCAGCGTTGAAGTGGGGAGGGCGCGGAACACTGAAGCTTTCTTT. This codes for CSVEVGRARNTEAFF.

V gene TRBV3-1 (or the pseudogene TRBV3-2) combines with J gene TRBJ1-2, with D possibly being TRBD1 (6 bases). The V end lost 6 bases, the J end lost 5 bases, and 13 bases lay between the germline ends. CDR1 and CDR2 (germline): LGHDT, YNNKEL (reference sequence). This CDR3 contains 13 residues. CDR3 in DNA: TGTGCCAGCAGGTCCTCGGGGGCGTATGGCTACACCTTC. Translated, it gives CASRSSGAYGYTF.

The chain employs TRBV7-2 and TRBJ1-2; 7 nucleotides match TRBD1. CDR1 and CDR2 from the germline V gene are SGHTA and FQGNSA. The CDR3 sequence is 14 residues long. The ends lost 6 bases at V and 7 bases at J; junction bases unmatched: 11. CDR3 loop: CASRLGQTQSGYTF. The DNA for the CDR3 is TGTGCCAGCAGGTTGGGACAGACGCAGAGTGGCTACACCTTC.

The chain combines TRBV6-5 with TRBJ1-5, with 9 nucleotides matching TRBD1. Germline CDR1 is MNHEY and CDR2 is SVGAGI. Losses at the gene ends were 6 bases for V and 6 bases for J; bases not matched to a gene: 6. The CDR3 spans 14 residues. The CDR3 reads CASSQTGGGQPQHF. The DNA for the CDR3 is TGTGCCAGCAGCCAGACAGGGGGGGGTCAGCCCCAGCATTTT.

The chain links TRBV9 to TRBJ2-1; 8 bases map to TRBD1. V lost 0 bases, J lost 8 bases, and 13 bases stayed unmatched. The CDR3 is 17 residues long. In germline, CDR1 is SGDLS, CDR2 YYNGEE. The CDR3 region is CASSVVDWPGGDYEQFF. For the CDR3, the DNA is TGTGCCAGCAGCGTAGTAGATTGGCCAGGGGGCGACTATGAGCAGTTCTTC.

This clone has just one count. V and J are TRBV2 and TRBJ1-1; D call uncertain. The CDR3 contains 12 residues. Trimming shortened V by 3 bases and J by 10 bases, and 12 bases separated the two germline ends. CDR1 is SNHLY, CDR2 FYNNEI, per germline. CDR3 DNA: TGTGCCAGCAGTGATATAGCGGAGTTAGCTTTCTTT. Translation gives CASSDIAELAFF.

The rearrangement links TRBV5-1 to TRBJ2-7; TRBD1 agrees at 8 bases. Germline assignment: CDR1 SGHRS and CDR2 YFSETQ. The CDR3 length is 15 residues. V lost 4 bases and J lost 4; bases outside the gene matches: 10. This chain's CDR3 is CASSPSGQGPYEQYF. CDR3 bases: TGCGCCAGCAGCCCTTCCGGACAGGGCCCATACGAGCAGTACTTC.

The table lists this clone with a count of one. The chain couples TRBV11-3 to TRBJ2-2; the match to TRBD1 covers 7 bases. V shed 5 bases and J 0 bases; nucleotides not matched to a gene: 6. Germline CDR1 is SGHNT and CDR2 is YENEEA. This CDR3 has 16 residues. As DNA, the CDR3 is TGTGCCAGCAGCGACAGGGCGCTTACGAACACCGGGGAGCTGTTTTTT. The encoded protein is CASSDRALTNTGELFF.

The V and J genes are TRBV30 and TRBJ1-2, with 7 nucleotides matching TRBD1. Germline CDR1 is GTSNPN and CDR2 is SVGIG (reference sequence). J was trimmed by 10 bases and V by 2 bases; bases with no gene match: 7. This CDR3 contains 12 residues. The CDR3 DNA is TGTGCCTGGAGTACGGGGACAGTATACTACACCTTC. It yields the protein CAWSTGTVYYTF.

This clone has ten or more counts. V usage is TRBV5-1 and J usage is TRBJ2-7; D assignment may be TRBD1 or TRBD2 (7 bases each). The V end lost 4 bases, the J end lost 0 bases, and 11 bases lay between the germline ends. CDR3 length: 14 amino acids. Germline values: CDR1 SGHRS, CDR2 YFSETQ. The CDR3: CASSQGDYSYEQYF. CDR3 sequence (DNA): TGCGCCAGCAGCCAGGGGGACTACTCCTACGAGCAGTACTTC.

This clone was seen more than once but under ten times. The genes are TRBV2 and TRBJ2-6; 8 bases align to TRBD1. In germline, CDR1 is SNHLY, CDR2 FYNNEI. Trimming at V came to 9 bases and at J to 2 bases, leaving 0 bases not matched to a gene. The CDR3 extends over 13 amino acids. The DNA of the CDR3 is TGTGCCAGGACAGGGGCTGGGGCCAACGTCCTGACTTTC. Its protein product is CARTGAGANVLTF. Together with reference TRBV2 and TRBJ2-6, the CDR3 gives the full variable domain: EPEVTQTPSHQVTQMGQEVILRCVPISNHLYFYWYRQILGQKVEFLVSFYNNEISEKSEIFDDQFSVERPDGSNFTLKIRSTKLEDSAMYFCARTGAGANVLTFGAGSRLTVL.

This chain joins TRBV7-9 and TRBJ1-6, with unresolved D. This CDR3 spans 16 amino acids. CDR1 is SEHNR and CDR2 is FQNEAQ in the germline V gene (reference sequence). The germline V and J ends were trimmed by 0 bases and 7 bases, with 13 bases remaining between them. The CDR3 region has the DNA TGTGCCAGCAGCTTAGCTGGGGTCATTAAGAATTCACCCCTCCACTTT. Its translation is CASSLAGVIKNSPLHF.

The rearrangement uses TRBV5-1 and TRBJ2-1; D might be TRBD2 (5 bases). The CDR3 has 16 residues. The germline V gene has CDR1 SGHRS and CDR2 YFSETQ. The V end was cut by 0 bases, the J end by 2 bases, with 12 bases between. The CDR3 region is CASSLGIRGTYNEQFF. In nucleotides, the CDR3 is TGCGCCAGCAGCTTGGGAATACGGGGAACCTACAATGAGCAGTTCTTC.

J is TRBJ2-1 and V is TRBV7-6; D call uncertain. The germline gives CDR1 SGHVS, CDR2 FNYEAQ. V lost 4 bases and J 0 bases, leaving 16 bases between the germline ends. The CDR3 loop spans 17 amino acids. The CDR3 DNA reads as TGTGCCAGCAGCTCGAGGAAGGGTAGCAGCTCCTACAATGAGCAGTTCTTC. It codes for CASSSRKGSSSYNEQFF.

The V gene is TRBV27, the J gene TRBJ2-4; 7 nucleotides align to TRBD1. Germline values: CDR1 MNHEY, CDR2 SMNVEV (reference sequence). CDR3 size: 14 residues. Unmatched junction bases numbered 8, after V lost 5 bases and J lost 7 bases. The DNA for the CDR3 is TGTGCCAGCAGTCCGGACAGGTCGAGGAACATTCAGTACTTC. Amino acid sequence: CASSPDRSRNIQYF.

This chain uses TRBV18 with TRBJ2-1; TRBD2 matches 8 bases. The junction had 1 base not matched to a gene; V was cut back by 4 bases and J by 8 bases. This CDR3 comprises 12 residues. Germline V gene sequence: CDR1 KGHSH, CDR2 LQKENI. The CDR3 spells CASSQGLDEQFF. CDR3 bases: TGTGCCAGCTCACAGGGACTAGATGAGCAGTTCTTC.

The V and J genes are TRBV4-3 and TRBJ2-1; 10 nucleotides match TRBD2. The CDR3 covers 14 residues. The trim removed 0 bases at V and 10 bases at J, leaving 3 bases unmatched. The V gene's germline CDR1 is LGHNA and CDR2 YSLEER. The CDR3 spells CASSQDGTSVEQFF. For the CDR3, the DNA is TGCGCCAGCAGCCAAGATGGGACTAGCGTAGAGCAGTTCTTC.

The CDR3 here is CASSLRTGGSGELFF. As DNA, the CDR3 is TGTGCCAGCAGCCTCCGGACAGGGGGCTCCGGGGAGCTGTTTTTT. The chain carries TRBV9 and TRBJ2-2; 11 positions agree with TRBD1. Germline-derived CDR1 and CDR2 are SGDLS and YYNGEE. V shed 4 bases, J shed 6 bases, and the junction held 5 bases outside the gene matches. This CDR3 is 15 amino acids long.

The V and J genes are TRBV4-2 and TRBJ2-3; 10 positions match TRBD2. The J segment lost 5 bases and the V segment lost 4 bases, leaving 15 bases of the junction unmatched. Germline loops: CDR1 LGHNA, CDR2 YNFKEQ. The CDR3 is made up of 18 amino acids. The CDR3 reads CASSLSFLAGGRVDTQYF. DNA of the CDR3: TGTGCCAGCAGCCTCAGCTTTTTAGCGGGGGGAAGGGTAGATACGCAGTATTTT.

This CDR3 is CASGTGASSPLHF. CDR3 coding DNA: TGTGCCAGTGGGACAGGGGCAAGTTCACCCCTCCACTTT. The V call is TRBV19, the J call TRBJ1-6, with 10 bases identical to TRBD1. Per germline, CDR1 LNHDA and CDR2 SQIVND (reference sequence). J lost 9 bases, V lost 8 bases, and 4 bases had no gene match. The CDR3 has 13 residues.

The genes are TRBV21-1 and TRBJ1-1; whether TRBD1, the table's D call, matches the DNA was not checked. TRBV21-1 is a pseudogene. The CDR3 is made up of 17 amino acids. In DNA, the CDR3 is TGTGCCAGCAGCAAAGACTATGGGACAGGGGTGAACACTGAAGCTTTCTTT. This gives the protein CASSKDYGTGVNTEAFF.